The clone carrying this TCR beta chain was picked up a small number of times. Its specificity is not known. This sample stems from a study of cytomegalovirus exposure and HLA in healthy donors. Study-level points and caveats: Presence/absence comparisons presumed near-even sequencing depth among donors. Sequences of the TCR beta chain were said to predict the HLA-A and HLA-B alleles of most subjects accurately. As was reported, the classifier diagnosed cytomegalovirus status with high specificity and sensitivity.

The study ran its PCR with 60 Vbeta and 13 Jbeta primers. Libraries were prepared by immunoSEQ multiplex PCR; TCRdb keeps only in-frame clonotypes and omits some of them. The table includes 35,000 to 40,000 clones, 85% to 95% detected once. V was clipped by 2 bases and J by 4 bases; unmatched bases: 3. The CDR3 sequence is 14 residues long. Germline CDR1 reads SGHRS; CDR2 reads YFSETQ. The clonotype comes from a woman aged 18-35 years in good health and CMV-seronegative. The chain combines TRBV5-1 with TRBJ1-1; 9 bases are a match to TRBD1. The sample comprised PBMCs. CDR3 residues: CASSFGTGPTEAFF. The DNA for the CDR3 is TGCGCCAGCAGCTTTGGGACAGGGCCCACTGAAGCTTTCTTT.